Ten or more counts support the clone carrying this T cell receptor (beta chain). The antigen is unknown. This sample was included in a study of early T cells in non-severe SARS-CoV-2 infection. The study, taken as a whole, reports: The study's VDJdb matching favored anti-spike CD8 responses and missed private and CD4 specificities.

Researchers attached unique molecular identifiers to individual cDNA molecules. TCRdb re-called the 5' RACE reads through MiXCR, storing one row per CDR3 protein. The top ten clones hold under 7.5% of a sample with some 77,000 distinct CDR3 sequences, around 5% of them seen once. After removal of 8 bases from V and 0 bases from J, the junction contained 13 bases not matched to a gene. The CDR3 loop spans 17 amino acids. The germline gives CDR1 LNHDA, CDR2 SQIVND (reference sequence). The source material was whole blood, sampled at baseline. The gene calls are TRBV19 and TRBJ2-3; 8 bases match TRBD2. The sequence was collected from an adult who was a healthcare worker with PCR-confirmed SARS-CoV-2 infection or an uninfected control (not recorded which). The CDR3 is CASGGPRLAGSTDTQYF. DNA for the CDR3: TGTGCCAGTGGAGGACCACGGCTAGCGGGCAGCACAGATACGCAGTATTTT.